Shown below are 22 T cell receptor beta chains from a single sample sequenced in a study of OX40 agonist ivuxolimab in advanced cancers. Generated by immunoSEQ multiplex PCR, the TCRdb table keeps only in-frame clones and is missing some. This sample has roughly 80,000 clones, with around 86% found just once. The sample in question was CD4+ or CD8+ T cells sorted from blood, obtained in a trial of the OX40 agonist ivuxolimab. Receptor source: an adult with an advanced solid tumor such as melanoma, head and neck, liver or kidney cancer.

The gene calls are TRBV6-4 and TRBJ2-2; 12 nucleotides align to TRBD2. From germline, CDR1 is MRHNA and CDR2 SNTAGT. With V trimmed by 5 bases and J by 5 bases, 3 bases remained unmatched. The CDR3 has 15 residues. Written as DNA, the CDR3 is TGTGCCAGCAGTATCGGGACTAGCGGGACCGGGGAGCTGTTTTTT. It yields the protein CASSIGTSGTGELFF.

This chain uses TRBV4-1 with TRBJ1-2; D is unresolved. This CDR3 region has 13 residues. V shed 0 bases and J shed 3 bases, with 5 bases lying between them. Germline V gene sequence: CDR1 MGHRA, CDR2 YSYEKL. CDR3: CASSQEGYYGYTF. The CDR3 coding sequence is TGCGCCAGCAGCCAAGAAGGGTACTATGGCTACACCTTC.

CDR3 region: CASSLLTYEQYF. CDR3 bases: TGTGCCAGCAGCTTGCTGACCTACGAGCAGTACTTC. The chain is built from TRBV5-7 and TRBJ2-7; D is ambiguous. TRBV5-7 is classed as an ORF, of uncertain function. The V end lost 1 base, the J end lost 2 bases, and 4 bases lay between the germline ends. This CDR3 is built from 12 residues.

The chain recombines TRBV9 with TRBJ2-1, with 8 nucleotides matching TRBD2. The CDR3 has 16 amino acids. CDR1 is SGDLS and CDR2 is YYNGEE in the germline V gene. Trimming took 0 bases from V and 4 from J; bases not matched to a gene: 6. The CDR3, as DNA: TGTGCCAGCAGCGTAGAACGGGGGGGCCGATACAATGAGCAGTTCTTC. Protein: CASSVERGGRYNEQFF.

The chain combines TRBV6-4 with TRBJ2-3; possibly TRBD1 for D (7 bases). Germline V gene data show CDR1 as MRHNA and CDR2 as SNTAGT. The V gene lost 3 bases and the J gene lost 0 bases, with 10 bases spanning the gap. The CDR3 length is 15 residues. CDR3 region: CASSEQGRSTDTQYF. The CDR3 coding sequence is TGTGCCAGCAGTGAACAGGGGAGGAGCACAGATACGCAGTATTTT.

The V call is TRBV7-9, the J call TRBJ1-3; possibly TRBD1 for D (6 bases). Trimming removed 0 bases at V and 4 bases at J, with 7 bases between. Per the germline V gene, CDR1 is SEHNR and CDR2 is FQNEAQ (reference sequence). There are 14 residues in the CDR3. In DNA, the CDR3 is TGTGCCAGCAGCTTAGCCAGGGGAGGAAACACCATATATTTT. It encodes CASSLARGGNTIYF.

The CDR3 sequence: CASGDSATLDTQYF. The DNA of the CDR3 is TGTGCCAGCGGGGACAGCGCAACGTTGGATACGCAGTATTTT. The chain joins TRBV7-9 to TRBJ2-3; TRBD1 matches 7 bases. The CDR3 extends over 14 amino acids. V lost 8 bases, J lost 6 bases, and 11 bases stayed unmatched. Per germline, CDR1 SEHNR and CDR2 FQNEAQ (reference sequence).

As DNA, the CDR3 is TGTGCCTGGGGTACAGGGGGCAGAGAGACCCAGTACTTC. Protein sequence: CAWGTGGRETQYF. The gene calls are TRBV30 and TRBJ2-5; 9 nucleotides line up with TRBD1. In germline, CDR1 is GTSNPN, CDR2 SVGIG (reference sequence). J lost 4 bases, V lost 5 bases, and 5 bases had no gene match. This CDR3 spans 13 amino acids. The full variable domain, rest sourced from reference TRBV30 and TRBJ2-5, is SQTIHQWPATLVQPVGSPLSLECTVEGTSNPNLYWYRQAAGRGLQLLFYSVGIGQISSEVPQNLSASRPQDRQFILSSKKLLLSDSGFYLCAWGTGGRETQYFGPGTRLLVL.

This chain connects TRBV4-2 to TRBJ2-1, with TRBD2 identical over 10 bases. The V segment lost 1 base and the J segment 5 bases; nucleotides outside the gene matches: 8. The CDR3 spans 17 residues. Germline values: CDR1 LGHNA, CDR2 YNFKEQ. The CDR3 reads CASSQGLGLAIHNEQFF. The CDR3 region has the DNA TGTGCCAGCAGCCAAGGCTTGGGACTAGCGATACACAATGAGCAGTTCTTC.

This chain uses TRBV15 with TRBJ2-3, with TRBD2 matching over 11 bases. The CDR3 extends over 16 amino acids. Trimming took 0 bases from V and 10 from J; bases not matched to a gene: 9. CDR1 is LNHNV and CDR2 is YYDKDF in the germline V gene (reference sequence). CDR3 in DNA: TGTGCCACCAGCAGAGATCGGCTAGCGGGAGGAGTAGCGCAGTATTTT. Protein: CATSRDRLAGGVAQYF.

The V gene is TRBV7-3, the J gene TRBJ2-1, with D perhaps being TRBD1 or TRBD2 (6 bases each). Germline V gives CDR1 SGHTA, CDR2 FQGTGA. The CDR3 has 15 amino acids. V lost 1 base to trimming and J lost 4 bases, with 11 bases between them. CDR3 sequence reads: CASSLIGGGYNEQFF. Here the CDR3 DNA reads TGTGCCAGCAGCTTAATTGGAGGGGGTTACAATGAGCAGTTCTTC.

This clone was seen more than once but under ten times. V and J are TRBV18 and TRBJ1-5; tentatively, D is TRBD1 (5 bases). The CDR3 spans 16 residues. V gave up 3 bases and J gave up 4 bases, with 16 bases separating them. CDR1 is KGHSH, CDR2 LQKENI, per germline. This chain's CDR3 is CASSPSGPSSNQPQHF. The CDR3, as DNA: TGTGCCAGCTCACCGTCGGGGCCTTCTTCAAATCAGCCCCAGCATTTT.

This chain joins TRBV5-4 and TRBJ1-2; no firm D call. CDR3 size: 16 residues. Germline CDR1 is SGHNT and CDR2 is YYREEE (reference sequence). V was shortened by 4 bases and J by 1 base, with 17 bases between the two germline ends. In DNA, the CDR3 is TGTGCCAGCAGCCCAGAGGGCAGGACCTTTAACTATGGCTACACCTTC. It encodes CASSPEGRTFNYGYTF.

The rearrangement joins TRBV6-6 to TRBJ1-1, with unresolved D. Trimming shortened V by 2 bases and J by 1 base, and 8 bases separated the two germline ends. The CDR3 sequence is 14 residues long. Germline V gene data show CDR1 as MNHNY and CDR2 as SVGAGI (reference sequence). Here the CDR3 reads CASSYGERNTEAFF. The CDR3 coding sequence is TGTGCCAGCAGTTACGGAGAACGGAACACTGAAGCTTTCTTT.

V gene TRBV7-8 combines with J gene TRBJ1-4; TRBD1 agrees at 9 bases. The V segment lost 3 bases and the J segment 11 bases; nucleotides outside the gene matches: 16. This CDR3 has 17 residues. Germline V gene sequence: CDR1 SGHVS, CDR2 FQNEAQ. The chain's CDR3 is CASSFRDREQSSNKLFF. For the CDR3, the DNA is TGTGCCAGCAGCTTCCGGGACAGGGAACAATCCTCTAATAAACTGTTTTTT.

The chain has TRBV4-3 and TRBJ2-7; 7 bases agree with TRBD1. The CDR3 loop spans 13 amino acids. V lost 6 bases to trimming and J lost 3 bases; unmatched junction nucleotides: 5. Germline assignment: CDR1 LGHNA and CDR2 YSLEER. Here the CDR3 DNA reads TGCGCCAGCAGTCGGGACAGACGCTACGAGCAGTACTTC. It codes for CASSRDRRYEQYF.

The V and J genes are TRBV16 and TRBJ1-5; a possible D gene is TRBD1 (5 bases). CDR3 length: 13 residues. The V gene's germline CDR1 is KGHSY and CDR2 FQNENV. V lost 4 bases to trimming and J lost 1 base, with 5 bases between them. CDR3 bases: TGTGCCAGCAGCCGACAGAGCAATCAGCCCCAGCATTTT. Amino acid sequence: CASSRQSNQPQHF.

The rearrangement joins TRBV20-1 to TRBJ1-4; 7 bases line up with TRBD1. The CDR3 length is 11 residues. Germline loops: CDR1 DFQATT, CDR2 SNEGSKA (reference sequence). Unmatched junction bases numbered 5, after V lost 5 bases and J lost 11 bases. CDR3 protein: CSAHEGAKLFF. DNA for the CDR3: TGCAGTGCTCATGAGGGGGCGAAACTGTTTTTT.

The sample holds one count of this clone. V and J are TRBV7-2 and TRBJ2-2; no clear D. V lost 2 bases to trimming and J lost 0 bases, with 7 bases between them. CDR3 length: 15 amino acids. CDR1 and CDR2 (germline): SGHTA, FQGNSA. Here the CDR3 DNA reads TGTGCCAGCAGCTTAAGCAGAACGAACACCGGGGAGCTGTTTTTT. This encodes CASSLSRTNTGELFF.

This clone was picked up one time. The rearrangement links TRBV7-2 to TRBJ2-6; 8 bases fit TRBD1. Germline V gene sequence: CDR1 SGHTA, CDR2 FQGNSA. The CDR3 is made up of 17 amino acids. With 5 bases clipped from V and 2 bases from J, the junction kept 8 bases outside the gene matches. The CDR3: CASSPQGATAGANVLTF. DNA of the CDR3: TGTGCCAGCAGCCCTCAGGGGGCGACTGCTGGGGCCAACGTCCTGACTTTC.

This clone came up once. The chain has TRBV19 and TRBJ1-5; D might be TRBD1 (5 bases). Germline lookup yields CDR1 LNHDA and CDR2 SQIVND (reference sequence). The ends were cut back, 9 bases at V and 7 bases at J, with 16 bases in the middle. This CDR3 is 13 amino acids long. The CDR3 DNA sequence: TGTGCCAGCCTGGGGGGATCCGGACAGCCCCAGCATTTT. Its translation is CASLGGSGQPQHF.

The CDR3 DNA is TGTGCCAGCAGTCCCGGGGGGTCCCTGGAGCTCGGGAGCACAGATACGCAGTATTTT. Translating gives CASSPGGSLELGSTDTQYF. The rearrangement joins TRBV27 to TRBJ2-3; 7 nucleotides match TRBD2. Germline V gene data show CDR1 as MNHEY and CDR2 as SMNVEV (reference sequence). CDR3 length: 19 amino acids. The junction had 17 bases not matched to a gene; V was cut back by 5 bases and J by 0 bases.